Only a few counts were recorded for the clone carrying this T cell receptor (beta chain). Its antigen remains unidentified. Specified time point: newly diagnosed GD, antithyroid drugs for less than 3 months. TCR sequences were obtained from RNA taken from PBMCs. Roughly 10 milliliters of peripheral blood went into EDTA tubes. This entry belongs to a study of regulatory T cells in long-lasting Graves disease. Study-level results: Accuracy may have been reduced by the small sample size.

For TCR beta, libraries came from iRepertoire HTBI primers and Arm-PCR of CDR3 regions. TCRdb redid the calling of the multiplex PCR reads with MiXCR, one entry per CDR3 protein. The table shows 350,000 to 450,000 distinct CDR3 sequences, with about an eighth occurring only once. Trimming left V 6 bases short and J 0 bases short, with 12 bases between. This CDR3 comprises 15 residues. Looked up from germline, CDR1 is SNHLY and CDR2 is FYNNEI. These sequences were also reported in another study, on T cells in Graves' hyperthyroidism and ophthalmopathy.

This TCR came from a young woman with Graves disease. The source was peripheral blood mononuclear cells (PBMCs), collected at new diagnosis, from a patient treated with antithyroid drugs. This chain connects TRBV2 to TRBJ1-3, with a weak D call TRBD1 (6 bases). CDR3 coding DNA: TGTGCCAGCAGCTACACAGGGTACTCTGGAAACACCATATATTTT. The encoded protein is CASSYTGYSGNTIYF.